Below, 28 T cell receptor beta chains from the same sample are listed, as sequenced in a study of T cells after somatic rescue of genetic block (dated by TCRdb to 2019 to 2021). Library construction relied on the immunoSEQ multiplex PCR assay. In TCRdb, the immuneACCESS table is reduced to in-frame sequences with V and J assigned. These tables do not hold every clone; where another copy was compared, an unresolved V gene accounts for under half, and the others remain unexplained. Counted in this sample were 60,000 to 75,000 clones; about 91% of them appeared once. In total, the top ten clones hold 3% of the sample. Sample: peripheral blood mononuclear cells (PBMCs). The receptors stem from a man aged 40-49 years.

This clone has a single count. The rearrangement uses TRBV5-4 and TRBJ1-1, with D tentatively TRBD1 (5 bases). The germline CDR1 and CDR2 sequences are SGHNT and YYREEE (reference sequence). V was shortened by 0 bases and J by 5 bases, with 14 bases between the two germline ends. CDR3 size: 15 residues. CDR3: CASSLAGTGGTEAFF. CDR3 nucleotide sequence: TGTGCCAGCAGCTTGGCCGGGACCGGAGGGACTGAAGCTTTCTTT. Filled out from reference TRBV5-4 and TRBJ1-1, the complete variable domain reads ETGVTQSPTHLIKTRGQQVTLRCSSQSGHNTVSWYQQALGQGPQFIFQYYREEENGRGNFPPRFSGLQFPNYSSELNVNALELDDSALYLCASSLAGTGGTEAFFGQGTRLTVV.

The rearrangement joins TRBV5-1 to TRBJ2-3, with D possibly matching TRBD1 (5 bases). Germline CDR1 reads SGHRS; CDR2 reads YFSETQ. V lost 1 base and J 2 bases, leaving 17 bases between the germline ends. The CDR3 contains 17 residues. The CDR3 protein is CASSLYLAGLITDTQYF. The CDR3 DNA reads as TGCGCCAGCAGCTTGTACCTCGCAGGGTTAATCACAGATACGCAGTATTTT. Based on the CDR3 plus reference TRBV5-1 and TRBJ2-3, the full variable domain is KAGVTQTPRYLIKTRGQQVTLSCSPISGHRSVSWYQQTPGQGLQFLFEYFSETQRNKGNFPGRFSGRQFSNSRSEMNVSTLELGDSALYLCASSLYLAGLITDTQYFGPGTRLTVL.

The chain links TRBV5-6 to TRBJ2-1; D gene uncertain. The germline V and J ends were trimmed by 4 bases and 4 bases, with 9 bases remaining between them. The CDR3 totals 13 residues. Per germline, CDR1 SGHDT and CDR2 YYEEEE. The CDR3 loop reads CASSPEDYNEQFF. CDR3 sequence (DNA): TGTGCCAGCAGCCCCGAAGATTACAATGAGCAGTTCTTC.

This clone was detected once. CDR3 protein: CASSPGIVTTNEKLFF. For the CDR3, the DNA is TGTGCCAGCAGCCCAGGGATTGTGACGACTAATGAAAAACTGTTTTTT. The chain carries TRBV9 and TRBJ1-4; D is perhaps TRBD1 (5 bases). V gave up 4 bases and J gave up 2 bases, with 15 bases separating them. The germline CDR1 and CDR2 sequences are SGDLS and YYNGEE. The CDR3 length is 16 residues.

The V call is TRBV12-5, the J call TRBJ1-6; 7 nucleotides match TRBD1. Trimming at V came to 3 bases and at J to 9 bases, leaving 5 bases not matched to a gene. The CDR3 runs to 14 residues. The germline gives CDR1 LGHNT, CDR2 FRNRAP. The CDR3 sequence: CASGFARGASPLHF. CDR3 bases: TGTGCTAGTGGTTTCGCCAGGGGGGCTTCACCCCTCCACTTT.

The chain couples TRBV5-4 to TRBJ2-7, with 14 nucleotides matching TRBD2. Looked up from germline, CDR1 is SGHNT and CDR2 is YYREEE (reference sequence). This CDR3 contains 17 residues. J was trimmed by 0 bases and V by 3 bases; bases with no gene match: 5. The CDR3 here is CASSYGTSGRYSYEQYF. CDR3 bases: TGTGCCAGCAGCTACGGGACTAGCGGGAGATACTCCTACGAGCAGTACTTC.

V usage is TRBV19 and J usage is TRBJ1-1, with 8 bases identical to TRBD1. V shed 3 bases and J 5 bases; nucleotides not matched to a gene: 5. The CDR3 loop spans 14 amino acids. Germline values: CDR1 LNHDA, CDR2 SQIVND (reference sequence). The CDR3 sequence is CASSISGQGTEAFF. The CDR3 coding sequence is TGTGCCAGTAGTATCAGTGGACAGGGAACTGAAGCTTTCTTT. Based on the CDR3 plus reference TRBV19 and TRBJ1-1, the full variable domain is DGGITQSPKYLFRKEGQNVTLSCEQNLNHDAMYWYRQDPGQGLRLIYYSQIVNDFQKGDIAEGYSVSREKKESFPLTVTSAQKNPTAFYLCASSISGQGTEAFFGQGTRLTVV.

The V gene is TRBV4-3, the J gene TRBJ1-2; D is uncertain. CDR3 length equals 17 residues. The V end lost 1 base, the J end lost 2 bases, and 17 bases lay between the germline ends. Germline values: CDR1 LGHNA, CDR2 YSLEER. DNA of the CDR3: TGCGCCAGCAGCCAAGCTCCCGTTAGTCCAACAAACTATGGCTACACCTTC. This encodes CASSQAPVSPTNYGYTF.

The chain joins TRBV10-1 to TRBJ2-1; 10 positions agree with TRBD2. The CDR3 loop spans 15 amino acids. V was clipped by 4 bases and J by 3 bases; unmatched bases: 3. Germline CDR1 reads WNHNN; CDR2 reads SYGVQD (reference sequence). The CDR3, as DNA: TGCGCCAGCAGTGCTAGCGGGAGACTCTACAATGAGCAGTTCTTC. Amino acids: CASSASGRLYNEQFF.

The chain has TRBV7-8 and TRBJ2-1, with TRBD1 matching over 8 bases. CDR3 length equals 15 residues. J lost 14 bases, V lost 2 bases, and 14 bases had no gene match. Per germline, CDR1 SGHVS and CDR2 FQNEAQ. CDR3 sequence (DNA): TGTGCCAGCAGCTTAACGAGAGGAGGACAGGGTTCGAAGTTCTTC. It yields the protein CASSLTRGGQGSKFF.

CDR3 sequence (DNA): TGTGCCAGCAGTGTAACCGCTAACTATGGCTACACCTTC. As protein: CASSVTANYGYTF. The chain is built from TRBV6-1 and TRBJ1-2; D is uncertain. This CDR3 comprises 13 residues. Trimming took 4 bases from V and 0 from J, leaving 6 bases between them. CDR1 and CDR2 (germline): MNHNS, SASEGT.

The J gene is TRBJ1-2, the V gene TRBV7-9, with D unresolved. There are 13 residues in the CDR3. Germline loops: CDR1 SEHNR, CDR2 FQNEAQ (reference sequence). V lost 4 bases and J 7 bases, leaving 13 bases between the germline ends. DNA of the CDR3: TGTGCCAGCAGCTCCCACCCACGGTCTGGCTACACCTTC. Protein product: CASSSHPRSGYTF.

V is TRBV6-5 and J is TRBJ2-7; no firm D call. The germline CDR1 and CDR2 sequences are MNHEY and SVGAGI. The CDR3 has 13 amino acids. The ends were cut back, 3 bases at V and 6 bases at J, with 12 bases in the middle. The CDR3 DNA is TGTGCCAGCAGTTATGAGGCCGGGCGCGAGCAGTACTTC. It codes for CASSYEAGREQYF.

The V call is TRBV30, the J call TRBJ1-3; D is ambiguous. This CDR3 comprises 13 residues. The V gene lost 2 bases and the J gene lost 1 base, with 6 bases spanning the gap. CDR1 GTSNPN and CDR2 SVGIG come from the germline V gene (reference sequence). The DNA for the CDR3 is TGTGCCTGGAGTCGGATGTCTGGAAACACCATATATTTT. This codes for CAWSRMSGNTIYF.

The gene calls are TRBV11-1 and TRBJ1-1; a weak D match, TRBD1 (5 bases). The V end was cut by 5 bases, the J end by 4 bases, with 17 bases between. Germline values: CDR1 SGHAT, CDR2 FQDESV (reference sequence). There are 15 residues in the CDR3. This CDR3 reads CASSALPGRGTEAFF. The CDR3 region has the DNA TGTGCCAGCAGCGCCTTACCGGGGAGGGGCACTGAAGCTTTCTTT.

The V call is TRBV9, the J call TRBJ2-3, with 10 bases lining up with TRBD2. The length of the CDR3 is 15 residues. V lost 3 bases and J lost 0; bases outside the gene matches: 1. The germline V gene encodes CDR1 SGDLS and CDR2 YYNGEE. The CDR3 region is CASSATSGSTDTQYF. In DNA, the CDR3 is TGTGCCAGCAGCGCGACTAGCGGGAGCACAGATACGCAGTATTTT.

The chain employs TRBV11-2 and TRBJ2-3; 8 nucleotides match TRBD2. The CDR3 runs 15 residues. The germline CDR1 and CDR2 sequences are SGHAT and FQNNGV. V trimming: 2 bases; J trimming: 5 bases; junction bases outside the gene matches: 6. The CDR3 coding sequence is TGTGCCAGCAGCTTAATGGGACTAGATGGAGATACGCAGTATTTT. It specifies CASSLMGLDGDTQYF.

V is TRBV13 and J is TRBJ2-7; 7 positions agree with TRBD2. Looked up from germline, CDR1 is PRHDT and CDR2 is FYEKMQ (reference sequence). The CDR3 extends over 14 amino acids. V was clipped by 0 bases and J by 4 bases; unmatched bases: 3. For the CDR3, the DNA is TGTGCCAGCAGCTTAGGGCTAGCGGATTACGAGCAGTACTTC. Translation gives CASSLGLADYEQYF.

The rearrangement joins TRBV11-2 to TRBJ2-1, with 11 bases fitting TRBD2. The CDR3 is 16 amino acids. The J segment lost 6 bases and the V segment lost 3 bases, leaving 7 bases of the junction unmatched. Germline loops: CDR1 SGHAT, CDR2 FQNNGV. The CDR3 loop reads CASSLYTSGRANEQFF. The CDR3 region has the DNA TGTGCCAGCAGCTTGTACACTAGCGGGAGAGCCAATGAGCAGTTCTTC.

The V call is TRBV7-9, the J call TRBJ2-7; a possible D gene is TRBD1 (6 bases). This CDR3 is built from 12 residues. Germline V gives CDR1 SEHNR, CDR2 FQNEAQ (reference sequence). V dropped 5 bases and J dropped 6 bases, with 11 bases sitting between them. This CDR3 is CASSAQGREQYF. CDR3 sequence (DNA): TGTGCCAGCAGCGCACAGGGTCGCGAGCAGTACTTC.

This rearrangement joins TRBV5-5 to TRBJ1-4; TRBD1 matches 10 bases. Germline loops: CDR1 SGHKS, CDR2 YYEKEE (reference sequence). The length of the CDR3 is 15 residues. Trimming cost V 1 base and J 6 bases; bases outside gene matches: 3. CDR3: CASSLHGTGDEKLFF. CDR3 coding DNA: TGTGCCAGCAGCTTGCACGGGACAGGGGATGAAAAACTGTTTTTT.

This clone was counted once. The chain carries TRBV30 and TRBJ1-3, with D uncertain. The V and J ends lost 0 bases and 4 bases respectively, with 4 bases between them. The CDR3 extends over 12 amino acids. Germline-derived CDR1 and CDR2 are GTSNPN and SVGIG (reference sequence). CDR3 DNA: TGTGCCTGGAGTGTACAGGGAAACACCATATATTTT. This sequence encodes CAWSVQGNTIYF.

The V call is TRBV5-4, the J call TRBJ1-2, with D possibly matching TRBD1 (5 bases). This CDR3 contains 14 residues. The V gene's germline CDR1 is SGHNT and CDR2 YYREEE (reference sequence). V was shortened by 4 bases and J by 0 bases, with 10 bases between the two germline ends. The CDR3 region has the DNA TGTGCCAGCAGCCCTGACAGTACTAACTATGGCTACACCTTC. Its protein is CASSPDSTNYGYTF.

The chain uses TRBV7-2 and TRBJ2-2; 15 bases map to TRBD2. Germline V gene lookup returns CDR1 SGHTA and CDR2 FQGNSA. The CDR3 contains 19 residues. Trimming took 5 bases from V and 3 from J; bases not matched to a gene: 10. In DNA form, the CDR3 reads TGTGCCAGCAGCATATCCACCGGGACTAGCGGGGGGTACACCGGGGAGCTGTTTTTT. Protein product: CASSISTGTSGGYTGELFF.

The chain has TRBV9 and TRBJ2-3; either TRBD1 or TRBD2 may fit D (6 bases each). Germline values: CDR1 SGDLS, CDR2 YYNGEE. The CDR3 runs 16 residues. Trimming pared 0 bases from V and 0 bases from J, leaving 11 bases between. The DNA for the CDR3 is TGTGCCAGCAGCGTAGCCGGGGGCTCTAGCACAGATACGCAGTATTTT. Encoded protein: CASSVAGGSSTDTQYF. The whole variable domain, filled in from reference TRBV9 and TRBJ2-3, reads DSGVTQTPKHLITATGQRVTLRCSPRSGDLSVYWYQQSLDQGLQFLIQYYNGEERAKGNILERFSAQQFPDLHSELNLSSLELGDSALYFCASSVAGGSSTDTQYFGPGTRLTVL.

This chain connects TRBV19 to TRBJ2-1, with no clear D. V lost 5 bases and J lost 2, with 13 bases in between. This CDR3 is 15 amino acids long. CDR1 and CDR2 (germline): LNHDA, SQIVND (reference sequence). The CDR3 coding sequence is TGTGCCAGTAGTCCATACAGTTACGCCTACAATGAGCAGTTCTTC. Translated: CASSPYSYAYNEQFF.

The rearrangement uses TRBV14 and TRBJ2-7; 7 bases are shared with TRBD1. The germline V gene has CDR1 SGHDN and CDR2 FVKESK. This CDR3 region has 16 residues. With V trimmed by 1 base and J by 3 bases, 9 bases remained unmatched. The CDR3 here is CASSQGSTGFGYEQYF. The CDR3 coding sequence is TGTGCCAGCAGCCAAGGGTCGACAGGGTTTGGCTACGAGCAGTACTTC.

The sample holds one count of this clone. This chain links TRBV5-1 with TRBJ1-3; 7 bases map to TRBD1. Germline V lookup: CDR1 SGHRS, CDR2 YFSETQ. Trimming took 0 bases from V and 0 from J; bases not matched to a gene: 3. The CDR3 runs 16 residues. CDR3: CASSLAGTVSGNTIYF. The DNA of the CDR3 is TGCGCCAGCAGCTTGGCCGGGACAGTCTCTGGAAACACCATATATTTT. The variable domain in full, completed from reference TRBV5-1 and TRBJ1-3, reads KAGVTQTPRYLIKTRGQQVTLSCSPISGHRSVSWYQQTPGQGLQFLFEYFSETQRNKGNFPGRFSGRQFSNSRSEMNVSTLELGDSALYLCASSLAGTVSGNTIYFGEGSWLTVV.